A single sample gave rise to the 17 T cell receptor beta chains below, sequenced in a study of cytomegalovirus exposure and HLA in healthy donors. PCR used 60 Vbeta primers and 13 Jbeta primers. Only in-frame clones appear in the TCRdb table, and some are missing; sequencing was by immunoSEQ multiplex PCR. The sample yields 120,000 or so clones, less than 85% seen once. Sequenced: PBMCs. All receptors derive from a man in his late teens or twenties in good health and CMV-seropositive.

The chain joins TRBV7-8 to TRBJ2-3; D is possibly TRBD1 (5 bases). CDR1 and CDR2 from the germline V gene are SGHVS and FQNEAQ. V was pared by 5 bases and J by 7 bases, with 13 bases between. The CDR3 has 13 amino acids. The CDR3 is CASSDFGAYTQYF. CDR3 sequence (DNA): TGTGCCAGCAGCGATTTTGGGGCTTATACGCAGTATTTT.

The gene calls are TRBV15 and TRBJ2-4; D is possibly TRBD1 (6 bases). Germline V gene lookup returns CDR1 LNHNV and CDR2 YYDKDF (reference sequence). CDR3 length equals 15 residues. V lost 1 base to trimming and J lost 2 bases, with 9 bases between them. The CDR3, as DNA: TGTGCCACCAGCAGAGCAGGGGAGACCAAAAACATTCAGTACTTC. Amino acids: CATSRAGETKNIQYF.

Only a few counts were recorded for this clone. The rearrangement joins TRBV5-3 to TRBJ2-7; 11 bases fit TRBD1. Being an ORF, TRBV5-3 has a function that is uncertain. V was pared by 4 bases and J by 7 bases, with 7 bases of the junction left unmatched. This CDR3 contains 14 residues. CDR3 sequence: CARSPGQGAGEQYF. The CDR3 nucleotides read TGTGCCAGAAGCCCAGGACAGGGGGCAGGAGAGCAGTACTTC.

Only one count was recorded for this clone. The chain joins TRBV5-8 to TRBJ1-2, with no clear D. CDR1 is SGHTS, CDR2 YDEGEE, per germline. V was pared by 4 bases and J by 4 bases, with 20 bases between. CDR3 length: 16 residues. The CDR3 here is CASSPPPTKIFYGYTF. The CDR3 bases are TGTGCCAGCAGCCCCCCGCCTACTAAAATTTTCTATGGCTACACCTTC.

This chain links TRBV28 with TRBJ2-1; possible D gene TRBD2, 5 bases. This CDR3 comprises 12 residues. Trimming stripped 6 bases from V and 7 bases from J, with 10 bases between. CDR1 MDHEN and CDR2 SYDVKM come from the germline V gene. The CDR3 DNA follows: TGTGCCAGCAGGGACTTCGGAAATGAGCAGTTCTTC. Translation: CASRDFGNEQFF.

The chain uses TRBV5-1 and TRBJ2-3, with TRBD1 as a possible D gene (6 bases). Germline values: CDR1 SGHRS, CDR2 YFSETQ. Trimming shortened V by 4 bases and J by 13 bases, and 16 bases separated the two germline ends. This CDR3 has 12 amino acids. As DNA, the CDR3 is TGCGCCAGCAGCACCAACAGGGATCAGGAGTATTTT. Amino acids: CASSTNRDQEYF.

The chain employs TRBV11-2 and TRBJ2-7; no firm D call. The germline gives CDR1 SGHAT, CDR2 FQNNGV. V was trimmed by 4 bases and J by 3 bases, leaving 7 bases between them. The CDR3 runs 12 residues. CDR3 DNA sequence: TGTGCCAGCAGCTGGGCGAGCTACGAGCAGTACTTC. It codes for CASSWASYEQYF.

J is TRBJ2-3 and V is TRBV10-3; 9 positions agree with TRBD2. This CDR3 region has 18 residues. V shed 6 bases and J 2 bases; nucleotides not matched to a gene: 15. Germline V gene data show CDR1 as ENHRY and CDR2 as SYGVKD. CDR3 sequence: CAIRTGTSQGGTTDTQYF. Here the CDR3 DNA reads TGTGCCATCAGGACCGGGACTAGCCAGGGAGGGACCACAGATACGCAGTATTTT.

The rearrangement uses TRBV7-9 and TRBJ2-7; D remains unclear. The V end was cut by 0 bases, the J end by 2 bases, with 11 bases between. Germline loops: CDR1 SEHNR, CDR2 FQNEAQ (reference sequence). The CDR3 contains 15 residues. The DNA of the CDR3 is TGTGCCAGCAGCTTAGCGGGCTTTGAACCCTACGAGCAGTACTTC. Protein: CASSLAGFEPYEQYF.

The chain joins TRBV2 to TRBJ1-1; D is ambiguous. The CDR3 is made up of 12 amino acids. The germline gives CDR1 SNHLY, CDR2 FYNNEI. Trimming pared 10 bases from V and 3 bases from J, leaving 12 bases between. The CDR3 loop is CATLTADTEAFF. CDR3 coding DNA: TGTGCCACATTGACGGCGGACACTGAAGCTTTCTTT.

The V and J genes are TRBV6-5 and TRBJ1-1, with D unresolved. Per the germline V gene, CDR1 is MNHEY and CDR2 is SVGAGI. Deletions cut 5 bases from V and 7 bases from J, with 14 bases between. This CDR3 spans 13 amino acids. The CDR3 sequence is CASSGDLGLEAFF. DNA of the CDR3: TGTGCCAGCAGTGGCGACCTAGGACTTGAAGCTTTCTTT.

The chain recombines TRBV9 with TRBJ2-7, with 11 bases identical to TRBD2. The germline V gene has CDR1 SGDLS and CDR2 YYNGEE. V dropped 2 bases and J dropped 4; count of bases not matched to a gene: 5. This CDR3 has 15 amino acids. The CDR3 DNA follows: TGTGCCAGCAGCGTGGCGACTAGCGGGACTTACGAGCAGTACTTC. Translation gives CASSVATSGTYEQYF.

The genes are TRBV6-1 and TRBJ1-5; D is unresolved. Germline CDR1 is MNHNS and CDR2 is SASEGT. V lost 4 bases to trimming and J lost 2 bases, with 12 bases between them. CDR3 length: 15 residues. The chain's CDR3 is CASSGAPQGNQPQHF. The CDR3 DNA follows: TGTGCCAGCAGTGGGGCTCCCCAGGGCAATCAGCCCCAGCATTTT.

DNA of the CDR3: TGTGCCATCAGTCAACAGGGAGACTATGGCTACACCTTC. It codes for CAISQQGDYGYTF. This chain links TRBV10-3 with TRBJ1-2, with D perhaps TRBD1 (6 bases). Looked up from germline, CDR1 is ENHRY and CDR2 is SYGVKD. V was clipped by 5 bases and J by 3 bases, with 10 bases between them. The length of the CDR3 is 13 residues.

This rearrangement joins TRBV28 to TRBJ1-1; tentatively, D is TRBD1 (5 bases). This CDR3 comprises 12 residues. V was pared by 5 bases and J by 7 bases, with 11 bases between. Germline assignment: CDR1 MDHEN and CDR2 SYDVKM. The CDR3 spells CASSPDRLEAFF. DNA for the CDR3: TGTGCCAGCAGTCCTGACAGACTTGAAGCTTTCTTT.

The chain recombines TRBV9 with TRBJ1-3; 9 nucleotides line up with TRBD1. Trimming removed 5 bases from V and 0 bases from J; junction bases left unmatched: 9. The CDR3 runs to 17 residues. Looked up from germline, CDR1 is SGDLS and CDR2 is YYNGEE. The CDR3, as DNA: TGTGCCAGCAGTGCCGGGACAGGGCTTTTCTCTGGAAACACCATATATTTT. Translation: CASSAGTGLFSGNTIYF. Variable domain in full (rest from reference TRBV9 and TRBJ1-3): DSGVTQTPKHLITATGQRVTLRCSPRSGDLSVYWYQQSLDQGLQFLIQYYNGEERAKGNILERFSAQQFPDLHSELNLSSLELGDSALYFCASSAGTGLFSGNTIYFGEGSWLTVV.

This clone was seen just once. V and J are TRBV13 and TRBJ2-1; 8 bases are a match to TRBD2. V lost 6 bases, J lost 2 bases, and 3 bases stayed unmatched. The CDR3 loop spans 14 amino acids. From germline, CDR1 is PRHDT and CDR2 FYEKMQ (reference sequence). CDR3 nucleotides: TGTGCCAGCAGGACGGGGGGGCCCTACAATGAGCAGTTCTTC. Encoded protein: CASRTGGPYNEQFF. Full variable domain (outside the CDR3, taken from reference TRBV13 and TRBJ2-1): AAGVIQSPRHLIKEKRETATLKCYPIPRHDTVYWYQQGPGQDPQFLISFYEKMQSDKGSIPDRFSAQQFSDYHSELNMSSLELGDSALYFCASRTGGPYNEQFFGPGTRLTVL.